This T cell receptor beta chain is from a study of human T cells and chemical hapten exposure. Time point of the sample: patch test 1, 2 weeks after DPC sensitization. Treatment: therapeutic diphenylcyclopropenone sensitization with weekly scalp DPC. The authors' total RNA extraction used unfractionated whole blood. Findings of the study overall: There was no change with DPC sensitization in TCRs above 1 in 1000 frequency.

TCRdb called the RACE reads again in MiXCR, with one record for every CDR3 protein. The profile covers roughly 98,000 distinct CDR3 sequences, with approximately 13% appearing a single time and approximately 2.1% taken by the ten largest. A remark on this clonotype: The antigen remains undetermined.

The sequencing here drew on whole blood, taken in connection with sensitization to the hapten diphenylcyclopropenone (DPC). The origin of this receptor is a woman between 40 and 55 years old with alopecia areata. Some clones in this sample may be carry-over from other donors' samples.

CDR3 protein: CASSLLPVSSYNSPLHF. DNA of the CDR3: TGTGCCAGCAGCTTGCTCCCCGTCAGCTCCTATAATTCACCCCTCCACTTT. This chain joins TRBV5-5 and TRBJ1-6, with D unclear. Germline V lookup: CDR1 SGHKS, CDR2 YYEKEE (reference sequence). CDR3 length equals 17 residues. V was pared by 1 base and J by 0 bases, with 11 bases between.